The present TCR beta chain was sequenced within a study of blood T cell repertoires in COVID-19. The overall study: T cells, B-cell-depleted T cells, or PBMCs provided the cDNA or gDNA that served as material.

In this sample, this clone turned up a few times. The V gene lost 10 bases and the J gene lost 6 bases, with 19 bases spanning the gap. CDR3 size: 15 residues. Germline-derived CDR1 and CDR2 are ENHRY and SYGVKD. Clones were sequenced by immunoSEQ multiplex PCR, and TCRdb holds only the in-frame ones, with some missing. The repertoire holds approximately 170,000 clones, with about 86% as singletons. The chain is built from TRBV10-3 and TRBJ1-6; D is perhaps TRBD1 (6 bases). Sequenced input: peripheral blood. The TCR sequence derives from a man aged 50 or older with active or convalescent COVID-19. The CDR3 loop is CATTSRGEGNSPLHF. The DNA of the CDR3 is TGTGCCACCACAAGCAGGGGAGAGGGTAATTCACCCCTCCACTTT.